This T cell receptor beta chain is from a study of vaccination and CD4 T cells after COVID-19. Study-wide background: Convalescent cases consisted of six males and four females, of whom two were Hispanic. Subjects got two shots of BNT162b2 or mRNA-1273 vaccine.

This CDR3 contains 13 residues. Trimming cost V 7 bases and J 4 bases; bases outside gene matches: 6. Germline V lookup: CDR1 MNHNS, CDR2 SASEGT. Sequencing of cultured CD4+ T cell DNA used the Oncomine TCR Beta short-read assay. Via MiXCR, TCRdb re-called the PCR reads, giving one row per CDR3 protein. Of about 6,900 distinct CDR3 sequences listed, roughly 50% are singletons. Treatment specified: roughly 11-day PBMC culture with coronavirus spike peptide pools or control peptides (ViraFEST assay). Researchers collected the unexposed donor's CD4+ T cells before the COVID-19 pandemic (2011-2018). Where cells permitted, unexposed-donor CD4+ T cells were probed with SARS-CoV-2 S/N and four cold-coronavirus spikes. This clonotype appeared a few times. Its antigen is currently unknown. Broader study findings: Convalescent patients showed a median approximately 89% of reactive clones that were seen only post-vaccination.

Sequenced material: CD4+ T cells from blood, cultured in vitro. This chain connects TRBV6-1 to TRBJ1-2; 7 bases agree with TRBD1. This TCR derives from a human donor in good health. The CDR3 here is CASMQGGGYGYTF. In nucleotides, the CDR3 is TGTGCCAGCATGCAGGGGGGGGGCTATGGCTACACCTTC.